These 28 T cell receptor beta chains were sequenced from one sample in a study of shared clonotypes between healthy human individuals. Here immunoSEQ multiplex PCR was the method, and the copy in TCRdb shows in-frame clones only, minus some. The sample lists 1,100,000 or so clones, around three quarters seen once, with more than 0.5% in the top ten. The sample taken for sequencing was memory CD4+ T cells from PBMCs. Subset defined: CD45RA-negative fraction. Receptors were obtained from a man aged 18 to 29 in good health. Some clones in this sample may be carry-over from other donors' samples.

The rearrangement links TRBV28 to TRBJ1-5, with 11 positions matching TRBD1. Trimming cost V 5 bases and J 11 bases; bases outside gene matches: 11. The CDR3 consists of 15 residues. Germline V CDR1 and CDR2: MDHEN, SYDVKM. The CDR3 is CASSRPGQGVLTQHF. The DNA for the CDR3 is TGTGCCAGCAGTAGACCGGGACAGGGGGTCCTGACCCAGCATTTT.

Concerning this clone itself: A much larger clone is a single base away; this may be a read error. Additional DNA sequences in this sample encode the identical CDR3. CDR3 sequence (DNA): TGTGCCAGCAGCTTGAACCATGGCTACACCTTC. Encoded protein: CASSLNHGYTF. This chain uses TRBV5-4 with TRBJ1-2, with D uncertain. Germline CDR1 reads SGHNT; CDR2 reads YYREEE (reference sequence). V shed 1 base and J shed 6 bases, with 4 bases lying between them. The CDR3 contains 11 residues.

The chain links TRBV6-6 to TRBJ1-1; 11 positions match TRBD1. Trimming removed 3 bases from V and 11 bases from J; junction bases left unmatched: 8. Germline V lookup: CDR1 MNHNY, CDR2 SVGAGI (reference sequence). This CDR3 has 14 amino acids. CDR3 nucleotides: TGTGCCAGCAGTTATGGGGACAGGGGGTACGGGGCTTTCTTT. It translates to CASSYGDRGYGAFF.

The CDR3 coding sequence is TGTGCCAGCAGCTTAGTGGGCGGGAGCCCCTACAATGAGCAGTTCTTC. Translating it yields CASSLVGGSPYNEQFF. V usage is TRBV7-2 and J usage is TRBJ2-1; TRBD2 aligns across 7 bases. CDR1 and CDR2 (germline): SGHTA, FQGNSA. This CDR3 comprises 16 residues. The J segment lost 2 bases and the V segment lost 1 base, leaving 5 bases of the junction unmatched.

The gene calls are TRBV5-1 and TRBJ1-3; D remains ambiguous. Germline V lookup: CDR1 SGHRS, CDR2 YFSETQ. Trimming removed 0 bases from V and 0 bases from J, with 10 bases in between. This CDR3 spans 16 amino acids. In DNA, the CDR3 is TGCGCCAGCAGCTTGGGAGGAGGGAACTCTGGAAACACCATATATTTT. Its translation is CASSLGGGNSGNTIYF. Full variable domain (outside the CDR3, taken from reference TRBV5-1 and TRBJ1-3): KAGVTQTPRYLIKTRGQQVTLSCSPISGHRSVSWYQQTPGQGLQFLFEYFSETQRNKGNFPGRFSGRQFSNSRSEMNVSTLELGDSALYLCASSLGGGNSGNTIYFGEGSWLTVV.

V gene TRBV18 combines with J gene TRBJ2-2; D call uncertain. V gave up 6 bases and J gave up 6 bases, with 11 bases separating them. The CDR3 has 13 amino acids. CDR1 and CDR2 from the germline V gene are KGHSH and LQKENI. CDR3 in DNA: TGTGCCAGCTCCCGCGGTGACCCCGGGGAGCTGTTTTTT. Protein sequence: CASSRGDPGELFF.

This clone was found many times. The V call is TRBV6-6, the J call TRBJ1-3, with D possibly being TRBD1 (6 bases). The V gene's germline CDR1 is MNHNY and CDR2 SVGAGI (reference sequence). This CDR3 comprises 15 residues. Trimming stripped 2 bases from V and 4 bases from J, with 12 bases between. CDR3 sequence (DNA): TGTGCCAGCAGTTACGACACAGGGTCAGGAAACACCATATATTTT. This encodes CASSYDTGSGNTIYF.

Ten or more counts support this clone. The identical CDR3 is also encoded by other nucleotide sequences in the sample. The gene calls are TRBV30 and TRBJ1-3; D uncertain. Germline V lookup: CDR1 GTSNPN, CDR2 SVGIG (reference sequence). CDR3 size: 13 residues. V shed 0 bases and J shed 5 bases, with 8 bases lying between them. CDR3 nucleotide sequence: TGTGCCTGGAGTGTAAATGGGAGAAACACCATATATTTT. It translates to CAWSVNGRNTIYF.

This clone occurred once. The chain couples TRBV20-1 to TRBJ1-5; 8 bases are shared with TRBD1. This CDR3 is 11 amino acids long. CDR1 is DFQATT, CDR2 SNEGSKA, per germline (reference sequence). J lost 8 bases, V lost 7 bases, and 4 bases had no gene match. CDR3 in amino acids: CSVQGGKPQHF. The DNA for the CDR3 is TGCAGTGTACAGGGGGGGAAGCCCCAGCATTTT.

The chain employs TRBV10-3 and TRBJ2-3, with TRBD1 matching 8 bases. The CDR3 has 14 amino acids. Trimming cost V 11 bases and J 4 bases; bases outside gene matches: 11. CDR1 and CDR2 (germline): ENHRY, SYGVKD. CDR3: CAAAPGGNADTQYF. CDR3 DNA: TGTGCCGCCGCCCCAGGGGGCAATGCAGATACGCAGTATTTT.

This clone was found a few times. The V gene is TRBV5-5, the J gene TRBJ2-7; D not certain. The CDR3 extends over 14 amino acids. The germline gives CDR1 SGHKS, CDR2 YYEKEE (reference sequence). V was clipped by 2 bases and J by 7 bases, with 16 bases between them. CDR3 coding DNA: TGTGCCAGCAGCTTCTACGGGCCGGAACGGGAGCAGTACTTC. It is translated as CASSFYGPEREQYF.

The CDR3: CASSPRENEKLFF. DNA of the CDR3: TGTGCCAGCTCACCCCGGGAAAATGAAAAACTGTTTTTT. The chain has TRBV18 and TRBJ1-4; D ambiguous. Between the trimmed V and J ends, which lost 3 bases and 5 bases, there was a span of 7 bases. The CDR3 length is 13 residues. In germline, CDR1 is KGHSH, CDR2 LQKENI.

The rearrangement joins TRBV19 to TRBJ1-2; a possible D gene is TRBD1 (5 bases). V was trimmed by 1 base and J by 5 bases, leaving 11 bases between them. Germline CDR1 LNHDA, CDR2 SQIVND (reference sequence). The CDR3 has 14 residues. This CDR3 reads CASSIAAGLYGYTF. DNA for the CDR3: TGTGCCAGTAGTATAGCCGCAGGGCTTTATGGCTACACCTTC.

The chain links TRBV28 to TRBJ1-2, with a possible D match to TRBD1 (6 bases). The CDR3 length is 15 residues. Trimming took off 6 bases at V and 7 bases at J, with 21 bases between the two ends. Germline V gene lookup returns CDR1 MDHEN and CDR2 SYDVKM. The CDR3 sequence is CASSRDTTGTGGYTF. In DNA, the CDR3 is TGTGCCAGCAGCCGCGACACTACAGGGACTGGTGGCTACACCTTC.

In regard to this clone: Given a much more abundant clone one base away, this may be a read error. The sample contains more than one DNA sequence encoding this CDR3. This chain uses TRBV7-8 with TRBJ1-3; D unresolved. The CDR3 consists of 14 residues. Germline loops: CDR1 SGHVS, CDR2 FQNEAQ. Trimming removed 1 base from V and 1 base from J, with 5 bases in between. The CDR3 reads CASSLVGSGNTIYF. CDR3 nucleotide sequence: TGTGCCAGCAGCTTAGTAGGGTCTGGAAACACCATATATTTT. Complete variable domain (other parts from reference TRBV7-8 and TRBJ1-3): GAGVSQSPRYKVAKRGQDVALRCDPISGHVSLFWYQQALGQGPEFLTYFQNEAQLDKSGLPSDRFFAERPEGSVSTLKIQRTQQEDSAVYLCASSLVGSGNTIYFGEGSWLTVV.

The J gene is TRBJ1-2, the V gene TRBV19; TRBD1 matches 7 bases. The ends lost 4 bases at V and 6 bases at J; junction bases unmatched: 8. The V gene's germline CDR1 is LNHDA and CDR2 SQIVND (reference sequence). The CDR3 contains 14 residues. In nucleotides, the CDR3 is TGTGCCAGTAGTACCCGACAGGGAAAAAATGGCTACACCTTC. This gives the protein CASSTRQGKNGYTF.

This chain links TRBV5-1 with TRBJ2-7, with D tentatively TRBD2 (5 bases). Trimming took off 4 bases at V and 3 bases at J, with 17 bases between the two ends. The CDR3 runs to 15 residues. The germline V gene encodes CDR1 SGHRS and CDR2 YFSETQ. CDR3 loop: CASSDQTRTGYEQYF. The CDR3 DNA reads TGCGCCAGCAGCGACCAAACTAGGACGGGCTACGAGCAGTACTTC.

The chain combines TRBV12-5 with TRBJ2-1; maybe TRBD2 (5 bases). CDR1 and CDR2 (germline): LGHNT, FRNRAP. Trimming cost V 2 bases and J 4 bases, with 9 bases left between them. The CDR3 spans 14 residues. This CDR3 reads CASGLTGIYNEQFF. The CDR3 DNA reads TGTGCTAGTGGTTTGACGGGAATTTACAATGAGCAGTTCTTC.

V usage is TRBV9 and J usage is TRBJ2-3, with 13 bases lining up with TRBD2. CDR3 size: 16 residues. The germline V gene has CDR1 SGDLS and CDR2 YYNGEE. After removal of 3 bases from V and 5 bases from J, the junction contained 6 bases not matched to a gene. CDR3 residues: CASSARGTSGVDTQYF. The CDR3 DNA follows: TGTGCCAGCAGCGCTCGGGGGACTAGCGGGGTAGATACGCAGTATTTT.

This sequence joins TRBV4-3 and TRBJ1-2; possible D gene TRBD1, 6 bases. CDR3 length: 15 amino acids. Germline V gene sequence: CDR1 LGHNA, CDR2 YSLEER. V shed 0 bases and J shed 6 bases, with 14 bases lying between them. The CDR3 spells CASSQDFTGRDGYTF. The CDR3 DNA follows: TGCGCCAGCAGCCAAGATTTCACAGGGAGAGATGGCTACACCTTC.

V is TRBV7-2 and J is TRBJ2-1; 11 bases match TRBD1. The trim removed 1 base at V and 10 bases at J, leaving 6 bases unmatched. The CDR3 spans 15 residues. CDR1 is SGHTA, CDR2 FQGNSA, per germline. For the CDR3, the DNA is TGTGCCAGCAGCTTAGTTGGACAGGGGGCAAGGGAGCAGTTCTTC. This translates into CASSLVGQGAREQFF.

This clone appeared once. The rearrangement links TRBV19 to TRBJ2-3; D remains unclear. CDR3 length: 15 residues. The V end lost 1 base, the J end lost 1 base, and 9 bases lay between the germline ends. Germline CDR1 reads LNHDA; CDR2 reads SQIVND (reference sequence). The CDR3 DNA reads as TGTGCCAGTAGTATAGGGGCAGGACGCACAGATACGCAGTATTTT. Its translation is CASSIGAGRTDTQYF.

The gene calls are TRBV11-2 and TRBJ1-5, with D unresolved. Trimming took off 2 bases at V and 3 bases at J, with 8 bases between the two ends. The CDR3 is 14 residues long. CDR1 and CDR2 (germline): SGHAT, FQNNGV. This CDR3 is CASSLNNYNQPQHF. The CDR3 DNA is TGTGCCAGCAGCTTAAATAACTACAATCAGCCCCAGCATTTT.

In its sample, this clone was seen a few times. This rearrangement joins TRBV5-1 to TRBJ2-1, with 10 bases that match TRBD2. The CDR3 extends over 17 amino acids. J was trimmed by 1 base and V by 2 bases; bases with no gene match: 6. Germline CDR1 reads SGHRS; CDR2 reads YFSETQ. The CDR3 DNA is TGCGCCAGCAGCTTCGCTAGCGGGAGCGCATCCTACAATGAGCAGTTCTTC. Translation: CASSFASGSASYNEQFF.

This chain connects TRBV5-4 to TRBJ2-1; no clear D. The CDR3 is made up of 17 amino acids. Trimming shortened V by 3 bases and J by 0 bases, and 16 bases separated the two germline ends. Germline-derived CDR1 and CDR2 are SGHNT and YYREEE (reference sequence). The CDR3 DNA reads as TGTGCCAGCAGCTCAGGACGACTTCACAGCTCCTACAATGAGCAGTTCTTC. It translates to CASSSGRLHSSYNEQFF.

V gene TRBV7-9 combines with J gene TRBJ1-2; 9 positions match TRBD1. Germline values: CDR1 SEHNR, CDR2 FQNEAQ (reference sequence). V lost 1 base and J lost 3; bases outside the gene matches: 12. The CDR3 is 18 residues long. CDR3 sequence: CASSLESGQGEGYYGYTF. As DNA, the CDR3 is TGTGCCAGCAGCTTAGAATCGGGACAGGGTGAGGGCTACTATGGCTACACCTTC.

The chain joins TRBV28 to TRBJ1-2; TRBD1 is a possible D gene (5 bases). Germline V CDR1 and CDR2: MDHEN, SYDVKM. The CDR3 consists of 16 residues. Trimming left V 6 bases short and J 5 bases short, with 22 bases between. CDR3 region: CASRTPGDPRAYGYTF. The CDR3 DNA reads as TGTGCCAGCAGGACACCGGGGGACCCGAGAGCATATGGCTACACCTTC.

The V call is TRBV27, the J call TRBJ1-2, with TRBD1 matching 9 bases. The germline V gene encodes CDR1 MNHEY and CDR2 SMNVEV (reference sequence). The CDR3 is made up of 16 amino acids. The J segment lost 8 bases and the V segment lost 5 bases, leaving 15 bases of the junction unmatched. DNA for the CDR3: TGTGCCAGCAGTCCACTTCTCGGACAGGGGCAGGGGGGCTACACCTTC. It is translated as CASSPLLGQGQGGYTF.